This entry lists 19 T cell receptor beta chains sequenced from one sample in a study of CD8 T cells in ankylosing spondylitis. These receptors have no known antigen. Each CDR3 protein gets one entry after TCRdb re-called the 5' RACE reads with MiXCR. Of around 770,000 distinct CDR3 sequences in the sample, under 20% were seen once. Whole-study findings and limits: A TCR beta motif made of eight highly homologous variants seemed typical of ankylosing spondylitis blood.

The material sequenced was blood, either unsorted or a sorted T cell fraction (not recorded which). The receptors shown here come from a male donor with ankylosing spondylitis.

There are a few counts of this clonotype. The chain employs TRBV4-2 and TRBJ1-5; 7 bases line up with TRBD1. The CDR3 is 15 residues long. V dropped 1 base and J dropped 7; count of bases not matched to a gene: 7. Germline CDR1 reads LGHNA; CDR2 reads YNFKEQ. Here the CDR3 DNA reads TGTGCCAGCAGCCAAGTGGAGGGGGCAAGGCAGCCCCAGCATTTT. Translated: CASSQVEGARQPQHF.

CDR3 region: CASTYRGSDNEQFF. CDR3 bases: TGTGCCAGTACCTACAGGGGTTCCGACAATGAGCAGTTCTTC. The chain uses TRBV19 and TRBJ2-1; 7 bases fit TRBD1. With V trimmed by 7 bases and J by 5 bases, 8 bases remained unmatched. This CDR3 comprises 14 residues. Germline CDR1 is LNHDA and CDR2 is SQIVND (reference sequence).

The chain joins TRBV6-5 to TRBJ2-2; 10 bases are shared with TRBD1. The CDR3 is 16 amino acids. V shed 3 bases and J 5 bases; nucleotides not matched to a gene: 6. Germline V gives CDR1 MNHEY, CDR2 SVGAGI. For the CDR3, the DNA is TGTGCCAGCAGTTATTCCGACAGGGGGCAGACCGGGGAGCTGTTTTTT. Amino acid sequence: CASSYSDRGQTGELFF.

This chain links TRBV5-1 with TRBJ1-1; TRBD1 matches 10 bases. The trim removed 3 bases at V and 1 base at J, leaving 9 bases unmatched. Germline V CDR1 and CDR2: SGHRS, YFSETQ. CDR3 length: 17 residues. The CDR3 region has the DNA TGCGCCAGCAGCTCGAAACGGGACAGGGGTCGGAACACTGAAGCTTTCTTT. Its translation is CASSSKRDRGRNTEAFF.

In DNA form, the CDR3 reads TGCGCCAGCAGCCCACGGGAGACTGCCACCAATGAGCAGTTCTTC. Amino acids: CASSPRETATNEQFF. V gene TRBV4-1 combines with J gene TRBJ2-1, with TRBD2 as a possible D gene (6 bases). The CDR3 consists of 15 residues. Looked up from germline, CDR1 is MGHRA and CDR2 is YSYEKL. V was clipped by 4 bases and J by 6 bases, with 16 bases between them.

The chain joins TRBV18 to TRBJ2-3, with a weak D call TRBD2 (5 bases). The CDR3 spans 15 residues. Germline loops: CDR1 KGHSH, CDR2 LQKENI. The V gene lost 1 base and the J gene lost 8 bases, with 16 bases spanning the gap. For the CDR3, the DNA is TGTGCCAGCTCACCACAAGGTTTCGGGAAGGGTACGCAGTATTTT. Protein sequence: CASSPQGFGKGTQYF.

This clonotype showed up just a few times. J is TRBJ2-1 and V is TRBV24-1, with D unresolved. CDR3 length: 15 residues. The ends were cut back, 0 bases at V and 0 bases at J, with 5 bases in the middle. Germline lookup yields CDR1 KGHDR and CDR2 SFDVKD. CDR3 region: CATSDLVNSYNEQFF. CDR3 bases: TGTGCCACCAGTGATTTGGTCAACTCCTACAATGAGCAGTTCTTC.

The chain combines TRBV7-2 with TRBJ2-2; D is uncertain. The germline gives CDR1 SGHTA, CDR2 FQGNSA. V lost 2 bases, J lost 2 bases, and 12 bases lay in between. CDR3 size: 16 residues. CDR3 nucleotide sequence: TGTGCCAGCAGCTTATCCCGGACCAGTAACACCGGGGAGCTGTTTTTT. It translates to CASSLSRTSNTGELFF.

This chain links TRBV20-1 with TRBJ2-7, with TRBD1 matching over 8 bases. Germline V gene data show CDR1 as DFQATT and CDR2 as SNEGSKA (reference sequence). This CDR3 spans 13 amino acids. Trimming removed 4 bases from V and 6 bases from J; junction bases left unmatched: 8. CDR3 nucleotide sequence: TGCAGTGCTACTCGGACAGGGTATCCCGAGCAGTACTTC. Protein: CSATRTGYPEQYF.

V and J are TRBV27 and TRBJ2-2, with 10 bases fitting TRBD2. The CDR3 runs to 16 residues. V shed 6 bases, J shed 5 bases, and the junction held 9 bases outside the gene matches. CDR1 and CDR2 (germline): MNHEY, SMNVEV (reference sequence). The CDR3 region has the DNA TGTGCCAGCAGACTACAGCGGGGGGGGGATACCGGGGAGCTGTTTTTT. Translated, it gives CASRLQRGGDTGELFF.

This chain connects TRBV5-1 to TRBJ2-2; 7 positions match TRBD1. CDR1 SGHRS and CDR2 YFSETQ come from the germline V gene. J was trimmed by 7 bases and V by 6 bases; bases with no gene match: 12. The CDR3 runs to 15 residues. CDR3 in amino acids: CASTRGGLQGGELFF. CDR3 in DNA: TGCGCCAGCACCCGAGGGGGCCTCCAGGGCGGGGAGCTGTTTTTT.

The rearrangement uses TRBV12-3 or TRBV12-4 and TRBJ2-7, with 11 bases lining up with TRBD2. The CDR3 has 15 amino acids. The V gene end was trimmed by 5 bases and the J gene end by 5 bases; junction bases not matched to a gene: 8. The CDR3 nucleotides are TGTGCCAGCAGTCTTCTAGCGGGAGGTCCTAACGAGCAGTACTTC. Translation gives CASSLLAGGPNEQYF.

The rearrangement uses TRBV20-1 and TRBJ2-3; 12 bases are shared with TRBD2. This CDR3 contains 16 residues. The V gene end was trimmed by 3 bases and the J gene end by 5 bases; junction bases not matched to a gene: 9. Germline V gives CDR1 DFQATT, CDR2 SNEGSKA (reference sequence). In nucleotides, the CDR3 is TGCAGTGCTAGTTCCCCACTAGCGGGGGGCCGAGATACGCAGTATTTT. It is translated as CSASSPLAGGRDTQYF.

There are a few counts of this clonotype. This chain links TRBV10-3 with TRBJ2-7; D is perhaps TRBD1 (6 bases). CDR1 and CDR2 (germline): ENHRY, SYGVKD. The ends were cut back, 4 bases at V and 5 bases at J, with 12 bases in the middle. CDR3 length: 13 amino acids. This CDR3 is CAISGPTGNEQYF. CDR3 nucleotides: TGTGCCATCAGTGGACCCACAGGGAACGAGCAGTACTTC.

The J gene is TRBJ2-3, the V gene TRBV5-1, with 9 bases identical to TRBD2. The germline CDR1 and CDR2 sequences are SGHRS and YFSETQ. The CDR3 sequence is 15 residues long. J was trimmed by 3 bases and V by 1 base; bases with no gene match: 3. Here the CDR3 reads CASSLPGLATDTQYF. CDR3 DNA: TGCGCCAGCAGCTTGCCGGGACTAGCAACAGATACGCAGTATTTT.

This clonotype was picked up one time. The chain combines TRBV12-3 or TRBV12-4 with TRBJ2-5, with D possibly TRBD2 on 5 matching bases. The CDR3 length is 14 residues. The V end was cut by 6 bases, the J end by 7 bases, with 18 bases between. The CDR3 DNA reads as TGTGCCAGCAGGGCATCCTCAACGGCGGGGACCCAGTACTTC. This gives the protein CASRASSTAGTQYF.

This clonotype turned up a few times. CDR3 sequence (DNA): TGTGCCAGCAGCCAAGGGGACCTACGGGAAGCTTTCTTT. This translates into CASSQGDLREAFF. The chain couples TRBV4-2 to TRBJ1-1; D might be TRBD1 (5 bases). The CDR3 length is 13 residues. Trimming took 1 base from V and 8 from J, leaving 11 bases between them. The germline V gene has CDR1 LGHNA and CDR2 YNFKEQ.

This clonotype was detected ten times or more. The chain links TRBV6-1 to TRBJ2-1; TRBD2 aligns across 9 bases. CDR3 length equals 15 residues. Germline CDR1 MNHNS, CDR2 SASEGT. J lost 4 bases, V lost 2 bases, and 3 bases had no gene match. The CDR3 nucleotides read TGTGCCAGCAGTGAACCTAGCGGGGCTTACAATGAGCAGTTCTTC. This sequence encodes CASSEPSGAYNEQFF.

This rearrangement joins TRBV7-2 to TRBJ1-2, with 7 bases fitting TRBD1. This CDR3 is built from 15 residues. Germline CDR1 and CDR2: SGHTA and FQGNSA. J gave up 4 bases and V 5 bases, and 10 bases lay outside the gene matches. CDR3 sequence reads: CASSRPGQISYGYTF. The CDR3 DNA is TGTGCCAGCAGCCGACCGGGACAGATATCCTATGGCTACACCTTC.